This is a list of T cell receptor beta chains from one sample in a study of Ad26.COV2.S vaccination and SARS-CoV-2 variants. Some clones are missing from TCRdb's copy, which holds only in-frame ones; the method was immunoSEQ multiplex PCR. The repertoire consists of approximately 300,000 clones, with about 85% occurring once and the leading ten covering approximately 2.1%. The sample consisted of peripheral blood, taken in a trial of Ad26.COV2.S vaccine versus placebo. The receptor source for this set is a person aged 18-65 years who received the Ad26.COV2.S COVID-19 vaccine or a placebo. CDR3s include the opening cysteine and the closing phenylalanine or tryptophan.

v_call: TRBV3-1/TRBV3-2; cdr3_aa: CASTKRMGQGYEQYF
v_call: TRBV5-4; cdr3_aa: CASRAGTDSNEKLFF
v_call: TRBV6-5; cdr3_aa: CASSKRGGYGYTF
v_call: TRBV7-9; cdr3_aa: CASSQQGYTVSTDTQYF
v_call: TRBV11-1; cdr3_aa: CASSSLGGSTDTQYF
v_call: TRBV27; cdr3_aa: CASSPLQGHQPQHF
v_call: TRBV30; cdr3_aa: CAWRGTGSFNEQFF
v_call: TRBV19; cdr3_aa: CASSSLVGEKLFF
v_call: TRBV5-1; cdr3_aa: CASSLGQANTEAFF
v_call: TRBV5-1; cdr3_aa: CASSTRSLAGPNTGELFF
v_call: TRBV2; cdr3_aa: CASSLGHTDTQYF
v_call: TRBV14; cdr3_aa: CASSLYASSGANVLTF
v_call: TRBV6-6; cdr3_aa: CASSPSRGPSYEQYF
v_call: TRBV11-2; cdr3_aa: CASSLLGRMNTEAFF
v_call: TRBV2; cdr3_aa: CASSEGRGALGYGYTF
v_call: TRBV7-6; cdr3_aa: CASSLAGTAQYF
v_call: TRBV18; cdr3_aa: CASSPYDRVEYNEQFF
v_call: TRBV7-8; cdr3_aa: CASSLALDVQPQHF
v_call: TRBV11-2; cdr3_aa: CASSLGLDLLFF
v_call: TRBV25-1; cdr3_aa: CASSESRATEAFF
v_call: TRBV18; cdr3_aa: CASSPPRALVSMNTEAFF
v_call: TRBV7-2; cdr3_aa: CASSLVVSNQPQHF
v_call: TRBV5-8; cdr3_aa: CASSFFTGAPSYGYTF
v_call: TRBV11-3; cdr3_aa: CASSRTVFQPQHF
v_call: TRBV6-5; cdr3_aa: CASIWQGQETQYF
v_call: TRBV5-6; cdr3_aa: CASSQRTGGGGSPLHF
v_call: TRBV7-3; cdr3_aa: CASSLGLAGITDTQYF
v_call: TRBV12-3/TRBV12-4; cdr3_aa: CASTRTDDSSQYF
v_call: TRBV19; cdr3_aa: CASRTRGANTGELFF
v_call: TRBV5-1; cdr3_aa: CASSRQRGSTDTQYF
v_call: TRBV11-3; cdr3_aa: CASSVRDGDYNEQFF
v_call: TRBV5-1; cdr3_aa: CASIKDRGYTEQFF
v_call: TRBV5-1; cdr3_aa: CASSLPPVSSRGSSGNTIYF
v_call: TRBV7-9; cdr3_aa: CASSPRAGGPGELFF
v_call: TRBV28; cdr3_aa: CASSLLISAQQETQYF
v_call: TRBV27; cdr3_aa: CASSLGQDGQPQHF
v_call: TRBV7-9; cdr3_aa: CASSPDLSGGYF
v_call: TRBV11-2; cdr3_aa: CASSLASGALNEQFF
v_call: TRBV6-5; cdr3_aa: CASSYADEQYF
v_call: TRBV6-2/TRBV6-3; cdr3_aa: CASSYGQGLFTQYF
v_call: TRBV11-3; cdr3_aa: CASSFLTGRSGTGELFF
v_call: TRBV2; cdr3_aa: CASIQRGALVEQYF
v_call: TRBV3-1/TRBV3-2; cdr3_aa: CASSRDRNTGELFF